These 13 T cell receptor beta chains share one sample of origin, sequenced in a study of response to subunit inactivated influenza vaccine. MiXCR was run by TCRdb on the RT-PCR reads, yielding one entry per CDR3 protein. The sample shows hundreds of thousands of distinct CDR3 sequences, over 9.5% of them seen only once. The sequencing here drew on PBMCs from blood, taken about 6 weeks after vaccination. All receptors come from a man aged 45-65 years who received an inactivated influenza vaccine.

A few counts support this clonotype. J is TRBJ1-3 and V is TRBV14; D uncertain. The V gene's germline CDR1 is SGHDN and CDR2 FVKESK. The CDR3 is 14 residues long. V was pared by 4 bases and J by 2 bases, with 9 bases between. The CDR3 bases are TGTGCCAGCAGCCCCCTCGGACCTGGAAACACCATATATTTT. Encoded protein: CASSPLGPGNTIYF.

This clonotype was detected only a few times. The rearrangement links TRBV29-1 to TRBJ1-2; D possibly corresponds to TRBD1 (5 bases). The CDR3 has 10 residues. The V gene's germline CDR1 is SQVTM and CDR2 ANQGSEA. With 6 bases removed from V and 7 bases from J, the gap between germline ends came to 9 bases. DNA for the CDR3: TGCAGCGTGGACACAGGTGGCTACACCTTC. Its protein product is CSVDTGGYTF.

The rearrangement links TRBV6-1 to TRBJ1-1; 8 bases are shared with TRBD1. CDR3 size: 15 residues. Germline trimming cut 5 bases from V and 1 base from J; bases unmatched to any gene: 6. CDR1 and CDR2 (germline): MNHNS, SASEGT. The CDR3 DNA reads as TGTGCCAGCAGTCAAACCGGGACAGGGAACACTGAAGCTTTCTTT. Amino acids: CASSQTGTGNTEAFF.

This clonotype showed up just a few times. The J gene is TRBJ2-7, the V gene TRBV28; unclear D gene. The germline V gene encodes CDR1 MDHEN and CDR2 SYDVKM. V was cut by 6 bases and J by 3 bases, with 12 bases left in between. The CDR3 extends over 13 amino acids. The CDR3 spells CASRKTGNYEQYF. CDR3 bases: TGTGCCAGCAGGAAGACGGGTAACTACGAGCAGTACTTC.

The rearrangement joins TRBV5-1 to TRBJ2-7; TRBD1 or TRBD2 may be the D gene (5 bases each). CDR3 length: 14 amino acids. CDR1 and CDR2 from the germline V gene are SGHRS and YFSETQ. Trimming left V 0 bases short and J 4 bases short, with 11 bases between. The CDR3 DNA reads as TGCGCCAGCAGCTTGGGGCCCAGGGAGTACGAGCAGTACTTC. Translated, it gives CASSLGPREYEQYF.

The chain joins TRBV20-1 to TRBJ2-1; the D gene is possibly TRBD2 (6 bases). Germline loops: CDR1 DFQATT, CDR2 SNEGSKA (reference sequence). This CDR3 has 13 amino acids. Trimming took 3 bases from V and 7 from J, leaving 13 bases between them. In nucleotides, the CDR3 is TGCAGTGCTAGGGGTGGGAGGTTAAATGAGCAGTTCTTC. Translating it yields CSARGGRLNEQFF.

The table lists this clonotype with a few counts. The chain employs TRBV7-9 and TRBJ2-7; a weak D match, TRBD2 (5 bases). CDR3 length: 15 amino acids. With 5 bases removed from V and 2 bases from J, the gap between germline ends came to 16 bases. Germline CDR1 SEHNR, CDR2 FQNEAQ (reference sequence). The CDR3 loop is CASSPGYGYTYEQYF. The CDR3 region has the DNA TGTGCCAGCAGCCCGGGATACGGATACACCTACGAGCAGTACTTC.

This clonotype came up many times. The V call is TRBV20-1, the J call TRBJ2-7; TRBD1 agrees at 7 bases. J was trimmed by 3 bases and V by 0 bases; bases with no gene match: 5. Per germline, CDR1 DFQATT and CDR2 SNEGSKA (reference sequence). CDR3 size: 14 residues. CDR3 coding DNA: TGCAGTGCTAGAGATCCCAGACAGGGCTACGAGCAGTACTTC. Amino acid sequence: CSARDPRQGYEQYF.

CDR3 coding DNA: TGTGCCAGCAGTTTTACCAGGGGCCGGGGCTATGGCTACACCTTC. Its translation is CASSFTRGRGYGYTF. This chain joins TRBV28 and TRBJ1-2, with a weak D call TRBD1 (6 bases). Germline loops: CDR1 MDHEN, CDR2 SYDVKM. The CDR3 is made up of 15 amino acids. Trimming removed 3 bases from V and 4 bases from J, with 15 bases in between.

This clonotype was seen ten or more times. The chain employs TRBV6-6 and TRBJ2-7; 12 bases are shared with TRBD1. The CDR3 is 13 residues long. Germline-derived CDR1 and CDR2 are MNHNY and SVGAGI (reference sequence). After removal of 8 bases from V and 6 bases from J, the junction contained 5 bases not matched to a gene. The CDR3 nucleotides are TGTGCCAGCTGGGACAGGGGGCGGGCCGAGCAGTACTTC. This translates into CASWDRGRAEQYF.

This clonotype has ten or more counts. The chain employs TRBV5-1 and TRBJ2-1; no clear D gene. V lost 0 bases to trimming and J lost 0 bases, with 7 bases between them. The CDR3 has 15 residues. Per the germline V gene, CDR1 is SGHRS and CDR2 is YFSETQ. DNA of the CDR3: TGCGCCAGCAGCTTGGTAGTGAGCTCCTACAATGAGCAGTTCTTC. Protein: CASSLVVSSYNEQFF.

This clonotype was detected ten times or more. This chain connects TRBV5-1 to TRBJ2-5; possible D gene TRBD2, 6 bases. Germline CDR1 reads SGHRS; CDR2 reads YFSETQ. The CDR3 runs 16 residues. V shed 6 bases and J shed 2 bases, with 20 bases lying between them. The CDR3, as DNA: TGCGCCAGCATCTCACAGCTGGGTAGCGGACAAGAGACCCAGTACTTC. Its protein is CASISQLGSGQETQYF.

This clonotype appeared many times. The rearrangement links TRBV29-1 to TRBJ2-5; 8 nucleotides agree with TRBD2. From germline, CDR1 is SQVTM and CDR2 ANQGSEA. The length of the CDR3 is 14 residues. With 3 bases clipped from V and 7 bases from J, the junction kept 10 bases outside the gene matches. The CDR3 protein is CSVDSKRGSGTQYF. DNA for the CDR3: TGCAGCGTTGATTCAAAGCGGGGGTCTGGGACCCAGTACTTC.